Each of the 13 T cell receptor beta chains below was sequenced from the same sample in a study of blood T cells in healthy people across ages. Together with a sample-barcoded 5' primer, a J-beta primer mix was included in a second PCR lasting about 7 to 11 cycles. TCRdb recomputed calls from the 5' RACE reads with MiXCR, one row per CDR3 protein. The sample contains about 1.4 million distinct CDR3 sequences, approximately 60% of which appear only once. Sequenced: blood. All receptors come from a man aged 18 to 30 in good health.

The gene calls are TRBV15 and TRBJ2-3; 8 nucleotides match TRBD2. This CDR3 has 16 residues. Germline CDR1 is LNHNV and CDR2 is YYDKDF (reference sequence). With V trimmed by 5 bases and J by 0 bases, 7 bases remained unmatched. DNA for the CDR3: TGTGCCACCAGCTCCAGACTAGCGCGAAGCACAGATACGCAGTATTTT. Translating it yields CATSSRLARSTDTQYF.

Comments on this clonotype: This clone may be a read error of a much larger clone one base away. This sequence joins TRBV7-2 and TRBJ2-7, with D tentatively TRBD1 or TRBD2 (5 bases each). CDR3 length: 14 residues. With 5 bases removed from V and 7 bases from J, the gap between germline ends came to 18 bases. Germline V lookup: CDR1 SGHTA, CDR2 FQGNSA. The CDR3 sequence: CASSPRRDLNEQYF. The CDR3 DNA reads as TGTGCCAGCAGCCCCCGACGGGACCTCAATGAGCAGTACTTC.

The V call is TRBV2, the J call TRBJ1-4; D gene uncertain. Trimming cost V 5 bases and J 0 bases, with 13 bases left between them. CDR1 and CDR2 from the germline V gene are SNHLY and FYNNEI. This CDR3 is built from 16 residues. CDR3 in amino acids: CASSRLSPATNEKLFF. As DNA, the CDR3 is TGTGCCAGCAGTAGATTGAGCCCTGCAACTAATGAAAAACTGTTTTTT.

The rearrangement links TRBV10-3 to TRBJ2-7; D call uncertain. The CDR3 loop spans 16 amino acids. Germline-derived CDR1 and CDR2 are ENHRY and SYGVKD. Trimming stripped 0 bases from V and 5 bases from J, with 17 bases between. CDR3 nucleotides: TGTGCCATCAGTGAGTCGTATTGGCAGGATCCCCACGAGCAGTACTTC. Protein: CAISESYWQDPHEQYF.

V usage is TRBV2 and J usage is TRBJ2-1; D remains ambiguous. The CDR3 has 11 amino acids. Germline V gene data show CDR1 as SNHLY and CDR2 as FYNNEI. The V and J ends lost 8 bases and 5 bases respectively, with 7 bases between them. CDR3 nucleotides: TGTGCCAGCGGAACTGACAATGAGCAGTTCTTC. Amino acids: CASGTDNEQFF.

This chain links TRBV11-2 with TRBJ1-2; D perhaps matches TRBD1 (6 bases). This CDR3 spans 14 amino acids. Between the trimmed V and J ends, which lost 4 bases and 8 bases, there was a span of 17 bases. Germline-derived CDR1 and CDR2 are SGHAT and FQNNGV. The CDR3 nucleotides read TGTGCCAGCAGCTCCCGTGGGGGGGCTTCCGGCTACACCTTC. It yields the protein CASSSRGGASGYTF.

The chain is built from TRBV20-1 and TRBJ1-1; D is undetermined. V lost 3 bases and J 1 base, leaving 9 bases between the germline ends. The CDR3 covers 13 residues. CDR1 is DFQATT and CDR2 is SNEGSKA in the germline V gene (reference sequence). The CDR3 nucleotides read TGCAGTGCTAGGGACGGCCGGAACACTGAAGCTTTCTTT. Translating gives CSARDGRNTEAFF.

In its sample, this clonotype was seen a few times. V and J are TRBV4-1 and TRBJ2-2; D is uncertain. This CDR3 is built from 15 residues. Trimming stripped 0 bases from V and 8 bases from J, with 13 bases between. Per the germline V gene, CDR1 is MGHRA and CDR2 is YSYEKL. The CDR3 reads CASSQDAAPGGELFF. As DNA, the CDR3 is TGCGCCAGCAGCCAAGATGCCGCCCCAGGTGGGGAGCTGTTTTTT.

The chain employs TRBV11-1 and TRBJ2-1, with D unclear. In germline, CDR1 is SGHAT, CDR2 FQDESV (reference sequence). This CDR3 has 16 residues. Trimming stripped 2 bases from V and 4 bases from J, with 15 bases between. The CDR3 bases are TGTGCCAGCAGCTTATCCCTCTATAGTGCTTACAATGAGCAGTTCTTC. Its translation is CASSLSLYSAYNEQFF.

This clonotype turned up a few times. As DNA, the CDR3 is TGTGCCAGCAGCCGCATACAGGGGGCTTGGGAGACCCAGTACTTC. This codes for CASSRIQGAWETQYF. The chain recombines TRBV7-8 with TRBJ2-5, with TRBD1 identical over 9 bases. Germline V gene sequence: CDR1 SGHVS, CDR2 FQNEAQ. The ends lost 5 bases at V and 5 bases at J; junction bases unmatched: 9. This CDR3 has 15 amino acids.

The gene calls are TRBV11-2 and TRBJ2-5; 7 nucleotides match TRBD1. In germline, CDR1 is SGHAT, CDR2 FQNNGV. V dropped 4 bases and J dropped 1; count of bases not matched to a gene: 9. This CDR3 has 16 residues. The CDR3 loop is CASSSPTGTFQETQYF. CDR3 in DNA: TGTGCCAGCAGCTCCCCGACAGGGACCTTCCAAGAGACCCAGTACTTC.

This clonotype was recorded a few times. CDR3: CSARADPEQYF. The CDR3 DNA follows: TGCAGTGCTAGAGCTGATCCAGAGCAGTACTTC. The gene calls are TRBV20-1 and TRBJ2-7; D unclear. Germline V gene sequence: CDR1 DFQATT, CDR2 SNEGSKA (reference sequence). The CDR3 contains 11 residues. Deletions cut 1 base from V and 7 bases from J, with 8 bases between.

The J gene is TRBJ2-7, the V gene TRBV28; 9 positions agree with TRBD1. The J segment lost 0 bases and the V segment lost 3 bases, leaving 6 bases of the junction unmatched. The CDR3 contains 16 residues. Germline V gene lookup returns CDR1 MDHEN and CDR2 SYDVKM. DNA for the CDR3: TGTGCCAGCAGTTTTCGGGGACAGGGACCCTCCTACGAGCAGTACTTC. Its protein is CASSFRGQGPSYEQYF.